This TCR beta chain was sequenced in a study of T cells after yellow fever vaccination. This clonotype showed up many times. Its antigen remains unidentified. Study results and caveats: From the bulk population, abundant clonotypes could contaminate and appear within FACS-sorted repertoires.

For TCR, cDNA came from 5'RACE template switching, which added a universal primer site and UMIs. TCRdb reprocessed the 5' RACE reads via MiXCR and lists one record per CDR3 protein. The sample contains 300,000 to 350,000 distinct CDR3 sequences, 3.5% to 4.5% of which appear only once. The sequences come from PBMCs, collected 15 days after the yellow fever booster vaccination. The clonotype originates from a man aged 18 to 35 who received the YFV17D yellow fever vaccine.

The CDR3 reads CASSQPPVGEQFF. CDR3 nucleotide sequence: TGCGCCAGCAGCCAGCCCCCCGTGGGTGAGCAGTTCTTC. The chain uses TRBV4-3 and TRBJ2-1, with unresolved D. Looked up from germline, CDR1 is LGHNA and CDR2 is YSLEER. V lost 3 bases to trimming and J lost 9 bases, with 12 bases between them. The CDR3 has 13 amino acids.